Included here is one T cell receptor beta chain sequence, with context. Its recognized antigen is unknown. Base qualities are missing; no much larger clone stands one base away. The CDR3, cysteine through phenylalanine, is 13 amino acids long. Of the read, only the CDR3 DNA is kept; its 39 bases are in frame from base 1. V loses 4 bases, J loses 1 base, and the germline ends lie 7 bases apart. CDR1 and CDR2, looked up from the germline V gene (reference sequence), are LNHDA and SQIVND. The immunoSEQ Assay, a bias-controlled multiplex PCR, was used to amplify TCRbeta CDR3 regions from genomic DNA. For the original study's pipeline: Nucleated cell counts per sample were estimated from amplification of reference gene primers within the assay. Sequence reads were collapsed and filtered to measure the absolute abundance of every unique TCRbeta CDR3 rearrangement. Productive Simpson clonality was computed per sample as the square root of Simpson's diversity index over productive rearrangements. What TCRdb holds here is the immuneACCESS table cut down to in-frame rearrangements. Part of the clones is not present; checked against another copy, under half of the missing clones reflect an unresolved V gene, and the others are unexplained. That table gives V, J and clone size, and the DNA gave D and trimming. The sample contains 25,000 to 35,000 clones, roughly 73% of them found a single time. Of the sample, 6% to 8% falls within the top ten clones.

The data were taken from a study of blood T cell repertoires in COVID-19 (dated by TCRdb to the early 2020s). For the study in its entirety: Collaborator samples came from the United States, Italy and Spain and covered acute and convalescent phases of COVID-19. The prospective study material was composed of cDNA or gDNA derived from T cells, B-cell-depleted T cells, or PBMCs. Deeply sampled blood TCRbeta repertoires from subjects exposed to, actively infected with, or recovered from COVID-19 were included in the dataset. The repertoires were made available in a free public database intended to serve as a resource for research on the immune response to SARS-CoV-2. The samples were drawn from the first 160 participants of the ongoing ImmuneRACE study and from 1,254 subjects provided by 6 global collaborators. Nearly every sample came with metadata listing a de-identified subject ID, COVID-19 status, age in years and sex. Where available, HLA class I and class II types were taken from metadata supplied by the sample provider and were not determined by assay-based typing.

General conclusions and limits of the study: The quantity of clinical and demographic metadata differed by source and by participant and was supplied without curation.

Collaborating institutions collected whole blood in K2EDTA tubes following their own protocols. For TCRbeta analysis, collaborators shipped samples in one of three forms: frozen whole blood, isolated PBMCs, or DNA extracted from either of those sample types. The TCR comes from a woman in her sixties or seventies with active or convalescent COVID-19. The V and J segments used are TRBV19 and TRBJ1-1; there is no confident call for the D gene. Sample: peripheral blood. CDR3 reads: CASSKAANTEAFF. Here is the DNA: TGTGCCAGTAGTAAGGCGGCGAACACTGAAGCTTTCTTT.